The 17 T cell receptor beta chains in this list originate from one sample, sequenced in a study of T cells after yellow fever vaccination. A single record per CDR3 protein comes from TCRdb applying MiXCR to the 5' RACE reads. The sample carries about 170,000 distinct CDR3 sequences, approximately 11% recorded once. This specimen consisted of CD8+ T cells sorted from PBMCs, obtained 15 days after the yellow fever booster vaccination. The receptors come from a man aged 18 to 30 who received the YFV17D yellow fever vaccine.

In its sample, this clonotype was seen a few times. The chain is built from TRBV6-2 or TRBV6-3 and TRBJ2-1, with D perhaps TRBD1 (5 bases). Per germline, CDR1 MNHEY and CDR2 SVGEGT. The CDR3 runs 13 residues. The germline V and J ends were trimmed by 7 bases and 7 bases, with 14 bases remaining between them. The CDR3 region is CASNTGFGNEQFF. CDR3 sequence (DNA): TGTGCCAGCAACACAGGTTTCGGGAATGAGCAGTTCTTC.

The rearrangement uses TRBV4-3 and TRBJ2-2; perhaps D is TRBD1 or TRBD2 (5 bases each). The CDR3 length is 17 residues. From germline, CDR1 is LGHNA and CDR2 YSLEER. Between the trimmed V and J ends, which lost 3 bases and 0 bases, there was a span of 14 bases. The CDR3 nucleotides are TGCGCCAGCAGCCACAAGGCCGGGACCACGAACACCGGGGAGCTGTTTTTT. Amino acid sequence: CASSHKAGTTNTGELFF.

This clonotype was detected a few times. The chain uses TRBV12-3 or TRBV12-4 and TRBJ2-5; D is unclear. With 6 bases removed from V and 4 bases from J, the gap between germline ends came to 12 bases. The CDR3 spans 13 residues. The CDR3 coding sequence is TGTGCCAGCAGACACCGTACTGGAGAGACCCAGTACTTC. This encodes CASRHRTGETQYF.

The table lists this clonotype with a few counts. The CDR3 DNA reads TGTGCCAGCAGCTTACCCCACGGGTCTGGGTCCTACGAGCAGTACTTC. Its protein product is CASSLPHGSGSYEQYF. The chain combines TRBV7-9 with TRBJ2-7; D unclear. This CDR3 comprises 16 residues. V lost 2 bases and J lost 1, with 15 bases in between. Germline V gene data show CDR1 as SEHNR and CDR2 as FQNEAQ (reference sequence).

This clonotype appeared a few times. This rearrangement joins TRBV6-5 to TRBJ2-3; D not resolved. The CDR3 is 14 residues long. The germline CDR1 and CDR2 sequences are MNHEY and SVGAGI. Trimming cost V 0 bases and J 4 bases, with 8 bases left between them. CDR3: CASSYSAASDTQYF. Here the CDR3 DNA reads TGTGCCAGCAGTTACTCGGCCGCTTCAGATACGCAGTATTTT.

This clonotype was found once. The chain uses TRBV14 and TRBJ2-1; D perhaps matches TRBD2 (5 bases). This CDR3 comprises 15 residues. The V gene's germline CDR1 is SGHDN and CDR2 FVKESK. Trimming removed 7 bases at V and 0 bases at J, with 13 bases between. In nucleotides, the CDR3 is TGTGCCAGCACCCCGTCGGGGTCCTCCTACAATGAGCAGTTCTTC. Protein: CASTPSGSSYNEQFF.

The sample holds many counts of this clonotype. This chain links TRBV5-1 with TRBJ2-7, with TRBD1 identical over 7 bases. Germline assignment: CDR1 SGHRS and CDR2 YFSETQ. This CDR3 is built from 14 residues. Trimming took 4 bases from V and 2 from J; bases not matched to a gene: 6. CDR3 sequence: CASSHGTDAYEQYF. The CDR3 DNA reads TGCGCCAGCAGCCATGGGACAGACGCCTACGAGCAGTACTTC. Combining the CDR3 with reference TRBV5-1 and TRBJ2-7 gives the whole variable domain KAGVTQTPRYLIKTRGQQVTLSCSPISGHRSVSWYQQTPGQGLQFLFEYFSETQRNKGNFPGRFSGRQFSNSRSEMNVSTLELGDSALYLCASSHGTDAYEQYFGPGTRLTVT.

CDR3 sequence reads: CASSVLSGTGTGELFF. Here the CDR3 DNA reads TGTGCCAGCAGCGTCCTATCCGGGACAGGGACCGGGGAGCTGTTTTTT. The chain is built from TRBV9 and TRBJ2-2, with 9 bases fitting TRBD1. The germline V gene encodes CDR1 SGDLS and CDR2 YYNGEE. Losses at the gene ends were 2 bases for V and 5 bases for J; bases not matched to a gene: 7. The CDR3 extends over 16 amino acids. Full variable domain (outside the CDR3, taken from reference TRBV9 and TRBJ2-2): DSGVTQTPKHLITATGQRVTLRCSPRSGDLSVYWYQQSLDQGLQFLIQYYNGEERAKGNILERFSAQQFPDLHSELNLSSLELGDSALYFCASSVLSGTGTGELFFGEGSRLTVL.

The chain combines TRBV4-1 with TRBJ1-4; 8 bases map to TRBD1. After removal of 4 bases from V and 5 bases from J, the junction contained 3 bases not matched to a gene. CDR1 is MGHRA and CDR2 is YSYEKL in the germline V gene. The CDR3 consists of 14 residues. In DNA form, the CDR3 reads TGCGCCAGCAGCCGCGGACAGGGCAATGAAAAACTGTTTTTT. It encodes CASSRGQGNEKLFF.

The J gene is TRBJ1-6, the V gene TRBV7-9; D unclear. This CDR3 comprises 14 residues. The germline gives CDR1 SEHNR, CDR2 FQNEAQ (reference sequence). Trimming took off 1 base at V and 5 bases at J, with 6 bases between the two ends. The DNA of the CDR3 is TGTGCCAGCAGCTTAGTGAGGGATAATTCACCCCTCCACTTT. Its translation is CASSLVRDNSPLHF.

The gene calls are TRBV4-3 and TRBJ2-1; TRBD2 matches at 9 bases. The ends lost 0 bases at V and 8 bases at J; junction bases unmatched: 2. The CDR3 covers 14 residues. Per the germline V gene, CDR1 is LGHNA and CDR2 is YSLEER. CDR3 nucleotides: TGCGCCAGCAGCCAAGAGTCTAGCGGGGATGAGCAGTTCTTC. Its protein is CASSQESSGDEQFF.

The chain couples TRBV7-9 to TRBJ2-5, with D unresolved. This CDR3 is built from 16 residues. Deletions cut 4 bases from V and 2 bases from J, with 17 bases between. CDR1 and CDR2 from the germline V gene are SEHNR and FQNEAQ (reference sequence). CDR3: CASSSPVGTPQETQYF. CDR3 bases: TGTGCCAGCAGCTCCCCGGTGGGCACACCTCAAGAGACCCAGTACTTC.

This clonotype was seen only a few times. V and J are TRBV28 and TRBJ2-7; D uncertain. Germline CDR1 MDHEN, CDR2 SYDVKM. V dropped 5 bases and J dropped 1 base, with 9 bases sitting between them. CDR3 size: 13 residues. The chain's CDR3 is CASSALSSYEQYV. The DNA of the CDR3 is TGTGCCAGCAGTGCCCTCAGTTCCTACGAGCAGTACGTC.

Regarding this clonotype: A junction boundary mismatches the germline segment, possibly from a read error. The chain uses TRBV7-7 and TRBJ2-1; 14 bases are shared with TRBD2. The CDR3 consists of 15 residues. Germline CDR1 SSHAT, CDR2 FNYEAQ (reference sequence). The DNA of the CDR3 is TGTGCTAGCAGCCAAGGGACTAGCGGGGGCGATGAGCAGTTCTTC. Amino acids: CASSQGTSGGDEQFF. Full variable domain (outside the CDR3, taken from reference TRBV7-7 and TRBJ2-1): GAGVSQSPRYKVTKRGQDVTLRCDPISSHATLYWYQQALGQGPEFLTYFNYEAQPDKSGLPSDRFSAERPEGSISTLTIQRTEQRDSAMYRCASSQGTSGGDEQFFGPGTRLTVL.

A few counts support this clonotype. The V and J genes are TRBV4-1 and TRBJ2-7; 9 bases match TRBD1. Losses at the gene ends were 2 bases for V and 2 bases for J; bases not matched to a gene: 4. Germline V gene sequence: CDR1 MGHRA, CDR2 YSYEKL. This CDR3 is built from 15 residues. CDR3 protein: CASSQLDRGAYEQYF. In DNA, the CDR3 is TGCGCCAGCAGCCAACTGGACAGGGGAGCCTACGAGCAGTACTTC.

This clonotype was seen a handful of times. The gene calls are TRBV11-2 and TRBJ2-3; D is possibly TRBD2 (6 bases). Germline loops: CDR1 SGHAT, CDR2 FQNNGV. The length of the CDR3 is 16 residues. Trimming removed 3 bases from V and 0 bases from J, with 13 bases in between. Here the CDR3 DNA reads TGTGCCAGCAGCTTGGTGCGGCGGGACAGCACAGATACGCAGTATTTT. Its protein is CASSLVRRDSTDTQYF.

This clonotype occurred a few times. This chain connects TRBV11-3 to TRBJ2-2, with D uncertain. The germline V and J ends were trimmed by 4 bases and 9 bases, with 15 bases remaining between them. There are 14 residues in the CDR3. In germline, CDR1 is SGHNT, CDR2 YENEEA. CDR3 sequence reads: CASSSPSIERELFF. The CDR3 DNA sequence: TGTGCCAGCAGCTCCCCATCGATCGAAAGGGAGCTGTTTTTT.